This T cell receptor (beta chain) was captured in a study of blood T cell repertoires in COVID-19. Study information: Whether acute or convalescent, the COVID-19 samples came from the United States, Italy and Spain.

Original methodology: Quantification of nucleated cells was approximated via reference gene primer amplification. Clones were read by immunoSEQ multiplex PCR, and TCRdb kept only the in-frame ones, dropping some. V and J calls and clone size are those listed in that table; D and trimming were worked out from the DNA. Of about 250,000 clones listed, about nine tenths were seen once; the top ten hold around 1.7%. V was cut by 2 bases and J by 2 bases, with 13 bases left in between. The CDR3 loop spans 16 amino acids. CDR1 is MNHNY and CDR2 is SVGAGI in the germline V gene (reference sequence). The chain couples TRBV6-6 to TRBJ2-4, with D perhaps matching TRBD1 (6 bases). The clonotype originates from a woman in her sixties or seventies who had recovered from COVID-19. The specimen sequenced was peripheral blood. The CDR3 DNA sequence: TGTGCCAGCAGTTACGGGGGCAGGGGAACCAAAAACATTCAGTACTTC. Its protein is CASSYGGRGTKNIQYF.